The T cell receptor (beta chain) under discussion was sequenced for a study of T cells in Graves' hyperthyroidism and ophthalmopathy (dated by TCRdb to between 2018 and 2021). Looking at the study overall: Peripheral blood samples were taken at the time of initial diagnosis, prior to any treatment. To identify TCR V-J signatures that set the groups apart, the researchers used a discovery cohort of about a hundred patients, made up of around 40 with Graves' ophthalmopathy and about 60 with stable Graves' hyperthyroidism. Whether ophthalmopathy could be predicted prospectively was tested in an independent validation cohort made up of approximately 19 hyperthyroidism patients plus 17 patients who later progressed to ophthalmopathy. For training and testing, the 80 to 100 patients in the discovery cohort were randomly divided in a 7:3 ratio. In about 6 Graves' hyperthyroidism patients, the study also compared T-cell repertoires from thyroid tissue with T-cell repertoires from blood. Once sampling was done, hyperthyroidism patients were given methimazole at a starting dose of 30 mg daily, whereas ophthalmopathy patients were given high-dose intravenous methylprednisolone. TCR Vbeta CDR3 sequencing of 130 to 150 peripheral blood samples (approximately 44 ophthalmopathy, 75 to 85 hyperthyroidism and roughly 17 progressor patients) is reported in the paper.

As encoded in the germline V gene (reference sequence), CDR1 is SEHNR while CDR2 is FQNEAQ. The CDR3 starts with the cysteine, ends with the phenylalanine, and has 14 residues. This entry keeps only the CDR3 DNA: 42 bases, framed from base 1. V is pared back by 6 bases and J by 1 base, with 10 bases lying between the germline termini. The TCR beta CDR3 regions were amplified from the RNA transcripts. The TCR CDR3 was subjected to a first round of RT-PCR using the HTBI primer set and the Qiagen OneStep RT-PCR kit. Libraries were constructed in a second round of multiplex PCR, after which size selection and purification were carried out. Libraries were sequenced paired-end with 100 bp reads on an Illumina HiSeq2000. The original pipeline was this. SOAPnuke was used to process the raw data, removing reads that contained adapters or uncalled bases, had a mean Phred below 15, or lacked an exact match to the constant primer or identifier. High-quality paired reads were merged using COPE v1.2.5, and each unique nucleotide sequence was defined as a clonotype. MiTCR v1.1 was used to align the clonotypes against IMGT TRBV, TRBD and TRBJ reference segments. Only V-J combinations with frequency above 0.0001, covering 99% to 99.2% of repertoires, were analysed. A TCS score was defined as the ratio of F50 (clonal expansion) to E x V (chaos), with BLOSUM62-based TCRdist applied between CDR3 peptides within each V-J. Welch's t-statistics and random forest reduced several hundred V-J features to about 13, which were used in a naive Bayes classifier (R e1071). TCRdb redid the processing of the public reads, applying fastp at Q25 and MiXCR, and retained in-frame beta chains. Rows are unified per CDR3 protein, each entry keeping the most common DNA and genes. These V and J calls originate from TCRdb's pipeline instead of the authors' own analysis. The sample table shows approximately 420,000 distinct CDR3 sequences, and roughly 13% are seen once. The top ten hold 5% to 6% of the sample.

Overall study outcomes, separate from this receptor: In validation, the model predicted progression to ophthalmopathy a median of roughly 6.5 months before onset, with roughly 70% sensitivity and 72.22% specificity. Sample size was not statistically predetermined, and investigators were not blinded to group allocation. Most expanded thyroid clonotypes (frequency above 0.001) were also found in blood, which suggests that blood repertoires may mirror thyroid immune responses. A 13 V-J signature model separated ophthalmopathy from stable hyperthyroidism, with approximately 86% sensitivity and about 81% specificity in cross-validation and 80%/75% in testing.

This clonotype showed up many times. Its recognized antigen is unknown. Per-nucleotide qualities are absent, and no much larger clonotype sits a single base away. Stable Graves' hyperthyroidism was defined as no progression to ophthalmopathy during 18 months of follow-up. Hyperthyroidism patients were newly diagnosed, with disease duration under 2 months, and aged 18 to 65 years. Patients with uncontrolled infections, other autoimmune diseases, pregnancy or lactation were excluded. Diagnoses relied on clinical symptoms, serum thyroxine and TRAb, thyroid ultrasound and orbital computed tomography. Ficoll-Paque density gradient centrifugation was used to isolate PBMCs from about 9.4 ml of fresh peripheral blood. Trizol reagent was used to extract total RNA, and RNA quality was then checked on an Agilent 2100 Bioanalyzer.

The chain uses TRBV7-9 and TRBJ2-1; the D segment could be TRBD2, given 6 matching bases. This TCR was sampled from a woman under 30 with Graves' hyperthyroidism. Sequencing was performed on blood. DNA sequence: TGTGCCAGCAGGGGCGGGATGTCCTACAATGAGCAGTTCTTC. This encodes CASRGGMSYNEQFF.